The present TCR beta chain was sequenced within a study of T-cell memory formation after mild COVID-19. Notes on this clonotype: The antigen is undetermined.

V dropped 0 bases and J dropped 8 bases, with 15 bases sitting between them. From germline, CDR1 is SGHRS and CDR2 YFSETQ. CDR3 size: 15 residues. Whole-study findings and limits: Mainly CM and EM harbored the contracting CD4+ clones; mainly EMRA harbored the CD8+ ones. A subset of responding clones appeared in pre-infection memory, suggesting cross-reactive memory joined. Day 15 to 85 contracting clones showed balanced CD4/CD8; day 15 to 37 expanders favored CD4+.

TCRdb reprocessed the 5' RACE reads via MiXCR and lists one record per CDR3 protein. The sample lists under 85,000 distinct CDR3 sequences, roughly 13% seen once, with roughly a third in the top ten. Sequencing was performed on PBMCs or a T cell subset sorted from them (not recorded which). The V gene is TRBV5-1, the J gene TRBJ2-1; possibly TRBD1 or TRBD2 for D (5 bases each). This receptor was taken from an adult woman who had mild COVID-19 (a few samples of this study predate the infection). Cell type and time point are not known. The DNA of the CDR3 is TGCGCCAGCAGCTTGGAGGGGCTAGCCCCAGATGAGCAGTTCTTC. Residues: CASSLEGLAPDEQFF.